These 6 T cell receptor beta chains were sequenced from one sample in a study of CD8 T cells in Susac syndrome. Random hexamers were used to reverse transcribe an amount of roughly 0.5 to 1 ug RNA. TCRdb reprocessed the immunoSEQ multiplex PCR reads with MiXCR, giving one entry per CDR3 protein. Of about 200,000 distinct CDR3 sequences listed, roughly 94% were seen once; the top ten hold 0.095% to 0.12%. Sequenced: CD4+ T cells from PBMCs. The source is a human donor in good health.

The chain couples TRBV3-1 to TRBJ1-2; D not certain. The CDR3 is 13 residues long. Germline V CDR1 and CDR2: LGHDT, YNNKEL (reference sequence). Trimming removed 1 base from V and 4 bases from J, with 7 bases in between. CDR3 bases: TGTGCCAGCAGCCAAGCGGCGACCTATGGCTACACCTTC. Its translation is CASSQAATYGYTF.

CDR3 in amino acids: CASSPQAGFTDTQYF. CDR3 nucleotide sequence: TGTGCCAGCAGCCCACAGGCAGGATTCACAGATACGCAGTATTTT. The chain uses TRBV7-3 and TRBJ2-3, with a possible D match to TRBD1 (5 bases). The CDR3 is 15 residues long. The V end was cut by 5 bases, the J end by 2 bases, with 14 bases between. Germline V CDR1 and CDR2: SGHTA, FQGTGA.

The chain uses TRBV20-1 and TRBJ1-1; D is uncertain. Germline V gene data show CDR1 as DFQATT and CDR2 as SNEGSKA (reference sequence). Trimming took 8 bases from V and 1 from J, leaving 8 bases between them. The CDR3 is 11 residues long. The CDR3 loop reads CSLDQNTEAFF. DNA of the CDR3: TGCAGTTTGGATCAGAACACTGAAGCTTTCTTT.

This rearrangement joins TRBV29-1 to TRBJ2-3, with 10 bases identical to TRBD2. The CDR3 is 14 residues long. V lost 4 bases to trimming and J lost 7 bases; unmatched junction nucleotides: 8. The germline V gene encodes CDR1 SQVTM and CDR2 ANQGSEA. CDR3 bases: TGCAGCGTTGGGCCTAGCGGGAGATCAAATACGCAGTATTTT. Amino acids: CSVGPSGRSNTQYF.

The rearrangement uses TRBV18 and TRBJ1-1; D gene ambiguous. The germline V gene encodes CDR1 KGHSH and CDR2 LQKENI. The CDR3 runs 13 residues. Trimming left V 3 bases short and J 10 bases short, with 15 bases between. Here the CDR3 reads CASSPERQEAAFF. For the CDR3, the DNA is TGTGCCAGCTCACCCGAGAGGCAGGAGGCAGCTTTCTTT.

The chain joins TRBV5-1 to TRBJ1-2; D is undetermined. Germline V gene data show CDR1 as SGHRS and CDR2 as YFSETQ. Trimming took off 0 bases at V and 5 bases at J, with 11 bases between the two ends. The CDR3 consists of 14 residues. CDR3 nucleotides: TGCGCCAGCAGCTTGGCCGAGTCCCGATATGGCTACACCTTC. Protein: CASSLAESRYGYTF.